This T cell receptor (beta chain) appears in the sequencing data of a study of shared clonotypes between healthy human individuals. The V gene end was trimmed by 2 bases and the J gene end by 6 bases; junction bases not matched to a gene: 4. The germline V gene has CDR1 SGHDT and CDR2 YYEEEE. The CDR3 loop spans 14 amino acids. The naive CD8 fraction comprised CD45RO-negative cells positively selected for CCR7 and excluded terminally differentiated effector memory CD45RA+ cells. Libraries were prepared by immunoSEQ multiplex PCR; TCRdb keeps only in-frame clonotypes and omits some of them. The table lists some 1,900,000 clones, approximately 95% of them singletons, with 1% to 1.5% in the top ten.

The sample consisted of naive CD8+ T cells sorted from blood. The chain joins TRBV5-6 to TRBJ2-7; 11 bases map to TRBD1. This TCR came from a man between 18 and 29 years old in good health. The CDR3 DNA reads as TGTGCCAGCAGCTTCGGACAGGGGGCGTCCGAGCAGTACTTC. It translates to CASSFGQGASEQYF.